The entry below describes one TCR beta chain. Germline V gives CDR1 SNHLY, CDR2 FYNNEI. This CDR3 is 15 amino acids long. The data stem from a study of cytomegalovirus exposure and HLA in healthy donors. Background on the study: Most genotyped donors, about 81% of about 400, had Caucasian-associated genetic ancestry.

Researchers ran the PCR with 60 Vbeta and 13 Jbeta primers. Produced via immunoSEQ multiplex PCR; TCRdb's table is partial and in-frame only. Recorded for this sample: 200,000 to 250,000 clones. Sequenced: PBMCs. The receptor comes from a girl aged 2-10 years in good health and CMV-seropositive. The chain has TRBV2 and TRBJ2-5; a weak D match, TRBD2 (6 bases). The J call may be faulty, since TRBJ2-7 better matches the DNA end. The CDR3 nucleotides are TGTGCCAGCAGAAGGAGGGCAGTTTCTCCCTACGAGCAGTACTTC. It is translated as CASRRRAVSPYEQYF.